This entry lists 19 T cell receptor beta chains sequenced from one sample in a study of blood T cell repertoires in COVID-19. Generated by immunoSEQ multiplex PCR, the TCRdb table keeps only in-frame clones and is missing some. The sample lists about 400,000 clones, 65% to 90% occurring once. Sequenced sample: peripheral blood. Receptors were obtained from a woman aged 60-70 years with COVID-19, enrolled during active disease.

The CDR3 region is CASSIGGYTGELFF. For the CDR3, the DNA is TGTGCCAGTAGTATAGGGGGCTACACCGGGGAGCTGTTTTTT. The chain recombines TRBV19 with TRBJ2-2, with a tentative D call TRBD1 (5 bases). The length of the CDR3 is 14 residues. Trimming cost V 1 base and J 3 bases, with 6 bases left between them. CDR1 and CDR2 (germline): LNHDA, SQIVND (reference sequence). Combining the CDR3 with reference TRBV19 and TRBJ2-2 gives the whole variable domain DGGITQSPKYLFRKEGQNVTLSCEQNLNHDAMYWYRQDPGQGLRLIYYSQIVNDFQKGDIAEGYSVSREKKESFPLTVTSAQKNPTAFYLCASSIGGYTGELFFGEGSRLTVL.

The chain carries TRBV5-1 and TRBJ2-1; 9 bases match TRBD2. The junction had 4 bases not matched to a gene; V was cut back by 4 bases and J by 2 bases. This CDR3 spans 15 amino acids. CDR1 and CDR2 from the germline V gene are SGHRS and YFSETQ. The CDR3 sequence is CASSGAGGAYNEQFF. The CDR3, as DNA: TGCGCCAGCAGCGGAGCGGGGGGTGCCTACAATGAGCAGTTCTTC.

V gene TRBV27 combines with J gene TRBJ2-1; D not resolved. The CDR3 is 14 residues long. V dropped 6 bases and J dropped 4 bases, with 13 bases sitting between them. Germline V gives CDR1 MNHEY, CDR2 SMNVEV (reference sequence). The CDR3 here is CASSPGENYNEQFF. CDR3 nucleotide sequence: TGTGCCAGCAGCCCCGGTGAGAATTACAATGAGCAGTTCTTC.

The chain uses TRBV7-2 and TRBJ1-2; TRBD1 aligns across 12 bases. Losses at the gene ends were 2 bases for V and 6 bases for J; bases not matched to a gene: 7. Germline V gene lookup returns CDR1 SGHTA and CDR2 FQGNSA. The CDR3 totals 16 residues. DNA for the CDR3: TGTGCCAGCAGCTTACCCGGGACAGGGGGCGCGAATGGCTACACCTTC. Encoded protein: CASSLPGTGGANGYTF.

The chain uses TRBV18 and TRBJ1-2, with D possibly being TRBD1 (6 bases). This CDR3 spans 15 amino acids. Germline values: CDR1 KGHSH, CDR2 LQKENI. V was clipped by 8 bases and J by 1 base, with 17 bases between them. The CDR3 reads CASAERTEFNYGYTF. As DNA, the CDR3 is TGTGCCAGCGCTGAGAGGACAGAATTTAACTATGGCTACACCTTC.

The gene calls are TRBV2 and TRBJ2-1; the match to TRBD2 covers 10 bases. The germline V gene has CDR1 SNHLY and CDR2 FYNNEI. The CDR3 loop spans 16 amino acids. The trim removed 6 bases at V and 9 bases at J, leaving 14 bases unmatched. CDR3 sequence: CASSSVGLAFSGEQFF. CDR3 nucleotide sequence: TGTGCCAGCAGCTCGGTGGGACTAGCGTTTTCCGGTGAGCAGTTCTTC.

V usage is TRBV3-1 (or the pseudogene TRBV3-2) and J usage is TRBJ2-1; TRBD2 might be the D (7 bases). V lost 1 base and J 5 bases, leaving 12 bases between the germline ends. The CDR3 loop spans 15 amino acids. Germline-derived CDR1 and CDR2 are LGHDT and YNNKEL (reference sequence). CDR3 in amino acids: CASSQGPGGHNEQFF. The DNA of the CDR3 is TGTGCCAGCAGCCAAGGACCGGGGGGCCACAATGAGCAGTTCTTC.

The rearrangement joins TRBV7-8 to TRBJ2-1, with D possibly being TRBD1 (6 bases). V lost 0 bases and J 10 bases, leaving 10 bases between the germline ends. The CDR3 is 13 residues long. The V gene's germline CDR1 is SGHVS and CDR2 FQNEAQ. The CDR3 DNA sequence: TGTGCCAGCAGCTTAGCTCGGCAGGGGGAGCAGTTCTTC. Amino acids: CASSLARQGEQFF.

The chain employs TRBV2 and TRBJ2-3; a possible D gene is TRBD2 (5 bases). The germline CDR1 and CDR2 sequences are SNHLY and FYNNEI. The CDR3 has 14 residues. The V end was cut by 3 bases, the J end by 0 bases, with 7 bases between. The CDR3 DNA is TGTGCCAGCAGTGATTGGACTAGCACAGATACGCAGTATTTT. As protein: CASSDWTSTDTQYF.

CDR3: CASSQGLGNTEAFF. CDR3 DNA sequence: TGTGCCAGCAGCCAGGGACTGGGGAACACTGAAGCTTTCTTT. The V and J genes are TRBV11-2 and TRBJ1-1; D is possibly TRBD1 (5 bases). The CDR3 is 14 amino acids. Looked up from germline, CDR1 is SGHAT and CDR2 is FQNNGV. Trimming removed 5 bases from V and 1 base from J, with 11 bases in between. Full variable domain (missing parts from reference TRBV11-2 and TRBJ1-1): EAGVAQSPRYKIIEKRQSVAFWCNPISGHATLYWYQQILGQGPKLLIQFQNNGVVDDSQLPKDRFSAERLKGVDSTLKIQPAKLEDSAVYLCASSQGLGNTEAFFGQGTRLTVV.

This chain uses TRBV5-1 with TRBJ2-2, with TRBD2 identical over 12 bases. V shed 2 bases, J shed 4 bases, and the junction held 3 bases outside the gene matches. The CDR3 totals 16 residues. Germline assignment: CDR1 SGHRS and CDR2 YFSETQ. The CDR3 here is CASSLGTSGLTGELFF. DNA for the CDR3: TGCGCCAGCAGCTTAGGGACTAGCGGGCTCACCGGGGAGCTGTTTTTT.

The V gene is TRBV7-2, the J gene TRBJ1-6; D gene ambiguous. This CDR3 region has 17 residues. The V gene's germline CDR1 is SGHTA and CDR2 FQGNSA. V lost 5 bases to trimming and J lost 0 bases, with 14 bases between them. CDR3 region: CASSQRRVSSYNSPLHF. The CDR3 bases are TGTGCCAGCAGCCAGAGGCGGGTTAGCTCCTATAATTCACCCCTCCACTTT. Based on the CDR3 plus reference TRBV7-2 and TRBJ1-6, the full variable domain is GAGVSQSPSNKVTEKGKDVELRCDPISGHTALYWYRQSLGQGLEFLIYFQGNSAPDKSGLPSDRFSAERTGGSVSTLTIQRTQQEDSAVYLCASSQRRVSSYNSPLHFGNGTRLTVT.

V is TRBV5-4 and J is TRBJ2-3; 7 bases agree with TRBD2. The CDR3 length is 15 residues. Trimming removed 4 bases from V and 0 bases from J; junction bases left unmatched: 5. From germline, CDR1 is SGHNT and CDR2 YYREEE (reference sequence). The CDR3 DNA is TGTGCCAGCAGCCGGGACTATTCAAGCACAGATACGCAGTATTTT. Its protein is CASSRDYSSTDTQYF.

The J gene is TRBJ1-2, the V gene TRBV12-5, with TRBD1 matching over 9 bases. Per germline, CDR1 LGHNT and CDR2 FRNRAP. With V trimmed by 7 bases and J by 1 base, 16 bases remained unmatched. This CDR3 has 18 amino acids. The CDR3 coding sequence is TGTGCTAGTGAAAGGGACAGGGACGGCGAAACTTTTAACTATGGCTACACCTTC. Translated, it gives CASERDRDGETFNYGYTF.

The chain carries TRBV6-1 and TRBJ2-6, with D unclear. Germline loops: CDR1 MNHNS, CDR2 SASEGT. With 3 bases removed from V and 0 bases from J, the gap between germline ends came to 9 bases. The length of the CDR3 is 16 residues. The CDR3 protein is CASSDPTSSGANVLTF. CDR3 nucleotides: TGTGCCAGCAGTGACCCGACTTCCTCTGGGGCCAACGTCCTGACTTTC.

The rearrangement joins TRBV5-6 to TRBJ1-4; D is perhaps TRBD1 (6 bases). V lost 4 bases and J 5 bases, leaving 12 bases between the germline ends. The CDR3 covers 14 residues. Germline V gives CDR1 SGHDT, CDR2 YYEEEE. The CDR3 reads CASSHPQGNEKLFF. In DNA, the CDR3 is TGTGCCAGCAGCCATCCACAGGGAAATGAAAAACTGTTTTTT.

The V and J genes are TRBV19 and TRBJ1-2; possible D gene TRBD1, 5 bases. CDR3 length: 12 amino acids. With 10 bases removed from V and 8 bases from J, the gap between germline ends came to 17 bases. The germline CDR1 and CDR2 sequences are LNHDA and SQIVND (reference sequence). In DNA form, the CDR3 reads TGTGCCACCTCACTCGGAGGGGCCGGCTACACCTTC. It specifies CATSLGGAGYTF. Together with reference TRBV19 and TRBJ1-2, the CDR3 gives the full variable domain: DGGITQSPKYLFRKEGQNVTLSCEQNLNHDAMYWYRQDPGQGLRLIYYSQIVNDFQKGDIAEGYSVSREKKESFPLTVTSAQKNPTAFYLCATSLGGAGYTFGSGTRLTVV.

The chain joins TRBV2 to TRBJ2-7, with 9 positions matching TRBD2. The CDR3 has 14 residues. Germline CDR1 is SNHLY and CDR2 is FYNNEI. J lost 5 bases, V lost 3 bases, and 5 bases had no gene match. Here the CDR3 DNA reads TGTGCCAGCAGTGATCGGGCTAGCGGGGACGAGCAGTACTTC. It encodes CASSDRASGDEQYF.

The CDR3 spells CSAGTDTDTQYF. CDR3 coding DNA: TGCAGCGCAGGGACTGACACAGATACGCAGTATTTT. The V call is TRBV29-1, the J call TRBJ2-3; perhaps TRBD2 as D (6 bases). This CDR3 contains 12 residues. Trimming removed 7 bases from V and 2 bases from J, with 10 bases in between. Looked up from germline, CDR1 is SQVTM and CDR2 is ANQGSEA.